This passage covers 15 T cell receptor beta chains from one sample sequenced in a study of chronic HIV infection and antiretroviral therapy. MiXCR, run by TCRdb on the 5' RACE reads, gives a single entry per CDR3 protein. The table lists more than 25,000 distinct CDR3 sequences, 7% to 10% of them singletons. Sequenced input: peripheral blood. Source of these receptors: an adult who had HIV and had not received antiretroviral therapy, or was an uninfected healthy control (not recorded which).

CDR3 protein: CASMPGTGNTGELFF. In nucleotides, the CDR3 is TGCGCCAGCATGCCCGGGACAGGGAACACCGGGGAGCTGTTTTTT. The chain combines TRBV5-1 with TRBJ2-2; TRBD1 matches at 8 bases. In germline, CDR1 is SGHRS, CDR2 YFSETQ. V lost 6 bases to trimming and J lost 1 base; unmatched junction nucleotides: 5. This CDR3 has 15 residues.

This clonotype has just a few counts. The V call is TRBV2, the J call TRBJ1-1; D might be TRBD1 (5 bases). V shed 6 bases and J shed 3 bases, with 17 bases lying between them. Germline values: CDR1 SNHLY, CDR2 FYNNEI. The CDR3 covers 15 residues. This chain's CDR3 is CASREPRGFDTEAFF. CDR3 coding DNA: TGTGCCAGCAGGGAACCGAGGGGCTTCGACACTGAAGCTTTCTTT.

The gene calls are TRBV10-3 and TRBJ1-1; 7 bases are shared with TRBD1. The CDR3 consists of 14 residues. V shed 6 bases and J 6 bases; nucleotides not matched to a gene: 10. Germline loops: CDR1 ENHRY, CDR2 SYGVKD. The CDR3 bases are TGTGCCATCAGAGAGACAGGGAGGGAGGCTGAAGCTTTCTTT. This codes for CAIRETGREAEAFF.

This clonotype was observed a few times. The rearrangement joins TRBV10-3 to TRBJ1-1; 8 bases are shared with TRBD1. The CDR3 extends over 12 amino acids. Germline CDR1 reads ENHRY; CDR2 reads SYGVKD. V dropped 10 bases and J dropped 3; count of bases not matched to a gene: 4. CDR3 sequence reads: CATHRGDTEAFF. The DNA for the CDR3 is TGTGCCACCCACAGGGGGGACACTGAAGCTTTCTTT.

This clonotype has only a few counts. This chain links TRBV5-1 with TRBJ2-1; TRBD2 matches at 13 bases. The germline gives CDR1 SGHRS, CDR2 YFSETQ. CDR3 size: 17 residues. V lost 1 base and J lost 2; bases outside the gene matches: 3. The CDR3 sequence: CASSLPTSGRAYNEQFF. CDR3 in DNA: TGCGCCAGCAGCTTGCCCACTAGCGGGAGGGCCTACAATGAGCAGTTCTTC.

This clonotype came up many times. The chain is built from TRBV11-2 and TRBJ2-3; 8 positions match TRBD1. Germline CDR1 and CDR2: SGHAT and FQNNGV. The CDR3 totals 16 residues. V was pared by 5 bases and J by 3 bases, with 10 bases of the junction left unmatched. CDR3 sequence reads: CASSDRGMGGTDTQYF. The CDR3, as DNA: TGTGCCAGCAGCGACAGGGGAATGGGAGGTACAGATACGCAGTATTTT.

There are many counts of this clonotype. The V and J genes are TRBV27 and TRBJ2-7; a possible D gene is TRBD2 (5 bases). V was shortened by 5 bases and J by 7 bases, with 9 bases between the two germline ends. The CDR3 runs 11 residues. Germline V gene lookup returns CDR1 MNHEY and CDR2 SMNVEV (reference sequence). DNA for the CDR3: TGTGCCAGCAGTGACTATCAAGAGCAGTACTTC. Protein product: CASSDYQEQYF.

The chain employs TRBV20-1 and TRBJ2-1; a possible D gene is TRBD2 (5 bases). CDR1 is DFQATT, CDR2 SNEGSKA, per germline (reference sequence). There are 14 residues in the CDR3. Trimming left V 1 base short and J 5 bases short, with 12 bases between. Here the CDR3 DNA reads TGCAGTGCTAGAGCGGGATCCGAGCACAATGAGCAGTTCTTC. This gives the protein CSARAGSEHNEQFF.

This clonotype has a count of ten or more. The chain combines TRBV10-3 with TRBJ2-1; 8 nucleotides align to TRBD1. CDR1 is ENHRY and CDR2 is SYGVKD in the germline V gene. V was clipped by 7 bases and J by 5 bases; unmatched bases: 7. CDR3 size: 14 residues. The CDR3 coding sequence is TGTGCCATCACTACAGACAGGGGCCACAATGAGCAGTTCTTC. It yields the protein CAITTDRGHNEQFF.

Many counts were recorded for this clonotype. The V gene is TRBV20-1, the J gene TRBJ2-7; 8 bases line up with TRBD2. The junction had 8 bases not matched to a gene; V was cut back by 0 bases and J by 1 base. Germline V gene sequence: CDR1 DFQATT, CDR2 SNEGSKA (reference sequence). The CDR3 has 16 residues. CDR3 amino acids: CSARDRGLAYSYEQYF. The CDR3 DNA follows: TGCAGTGCTAGAGATCGTGGACTAGCATATTCCTACGAGCAGTACTTC.

V and J are TRBV5-1 and TRBJ1-6; TRBD1 aligns across 12 bases. The CDR3 is made up of 15 amino acids. V dropped 3 bases and J dropped 9; count of bases not matched to a gene: 4. Germline CDR1 SGHRS, CDR2 YFSETQ. This chain's CDR3 is CASSWDRGPGSPLHF. The CDR3 nucleotides are TGCGCCAGCAGCTGGGACAGGGGGCCGGGTTCACCCCTCCACTTT.

The table lists this clonotype with many counts. The rearrangement joins TRBV28 to TRBJ2-7; 9 bases align to TRBD1. This CDR3 spans 16 amino acids. With V trimmed by 6 bases and J by 3 bases, 12 bases remained unmatched. Looked up from germline, CDR1 is MDHEN and CDR2 is SYDVKM. The chain's CDR3 is CASRAKVRDRVYEQYF. DNA of the CDR3: TGTGCCAGCAGGGCCAAGGTGCGGGACAGGGTCTACGAGCAGTACTTC.

V gene TRBV2 combines with J gene TRBJ2-5, with a tentative D call TRBD2 (5 bases). The germline V and J ends were trimmed by 3 bases and 3 bases, with 11 bases remaining between them. The CDR3 has 14 amino acids. CDR1 and CDR2 (germline): SNHLY, FYNNEI. In DNA, the CDR3 is TGTGCCAGCAGTGAGGAGGCTCTAGAAGAGACCCAGTACTTC. Its protein product is CASSEEALEETQYF.

This clonotype was counted ten times or more. V and J are TRBV6-1 and TRBJ2-1; TRBD2 aligns across 9 bases. Germline loops: CDR1 MNHNS, CDR2 SASEGT. The ends lost 1 base at V and 4 bases at J; junction bases unmatched: 11. The CDR3 is 18 residues long. The CDR3 sequence is CASSEEGESGRWYNEQFF. For the CDR3, the DNA is TGTGCCAGCAGTGAAGAGGGTGAGAGCGGGAGGTGGTACAATGAGCAGTTCTTC.

This clonotype was detected a few times. The genes are TRBV29-1 and TRBJ1-5, with D maybe TRBD1 (6 bases). Germline CDR1 reads SQVTM; CDR2 reads ANQGSEA. With 7 bases removed from V and 2 bases from J, the gap between germline ends came to 9 bases. The CDR3 spans 12 residues. DNA for the CDR3: TGCAGCGCGCGACAGGGCAATCAGCCCCAGCATTTT. It codes for CSARQGNQPQHF.